The clone carrying this T cell receptor (beta chain) was recorded only once. Its specificity is unknown. The sample belongs to a study of cytomegalovirus exposure and HLA in healthy donors. Study results and caveats: Later on, analysis showed that most CMV-associated TCR beta chains appeared to be HLA-restricted. The study found most TCR sequences rare, yet found some public TCRs in many donors.

The CDR3 totals 15 residues. V was clipped by 3 bases and J by 0 bases; unmatched bases: 5. Germline CDR1 and CDR2: MGHRA and YSYEKL. Amplification used 60 Vbeta primers and 13 Jbeta primers. Only in-frame clones appear in the TCRdb table, and some are missing; sequencing was by immunoSEQ multiplex PCR. Among over 85,000 clones listed, over 75% were seen once. The specimen sequenced was PBMCs. The genes are TRBV4-1 and TRBJ2-7, with 7 bases lining up with TRBD1. This sequence was found in a man in his forties in good health and CMV-seropositive. The CDR3, as DNA: TGCGCCAGCAGCCACGATCCAGGGGGCTCCTACGAGCAGTACTTC. Translating gives CASSHDPGGSYEQYF.